The source of this TCR beta chain is a study of blood T cell repertoires in COVID-19. Here immunoSEQ multiplex PCR was the method, and the copy in TCRdb shows in-frame clones only, minus some. Of some 140,000 clones listed, less than 95% are singletons. The sample comprised peripheral blood. This clonotype was sampled from a man between 45 and 60 years old with acute or convalescent COVID-19.

In DNA, the CDR3 is TGTGCCAGCAGTTTAGCCGCTGGACAGGGAGGCGAAGAGACCCAGTACTTC. Protein: CASSLAAGQGGEETQYF. The chain recombines TRBV28 with TRBJ2-5; TRBD1 matches at 8 bases. CDR3 length equals 17 residues. Germline values: CDR1 MDHEN, CDR2 SYDVKM. Unmatched junction bases numbered 11, after V lost 2 bases and J lost 3 bases.